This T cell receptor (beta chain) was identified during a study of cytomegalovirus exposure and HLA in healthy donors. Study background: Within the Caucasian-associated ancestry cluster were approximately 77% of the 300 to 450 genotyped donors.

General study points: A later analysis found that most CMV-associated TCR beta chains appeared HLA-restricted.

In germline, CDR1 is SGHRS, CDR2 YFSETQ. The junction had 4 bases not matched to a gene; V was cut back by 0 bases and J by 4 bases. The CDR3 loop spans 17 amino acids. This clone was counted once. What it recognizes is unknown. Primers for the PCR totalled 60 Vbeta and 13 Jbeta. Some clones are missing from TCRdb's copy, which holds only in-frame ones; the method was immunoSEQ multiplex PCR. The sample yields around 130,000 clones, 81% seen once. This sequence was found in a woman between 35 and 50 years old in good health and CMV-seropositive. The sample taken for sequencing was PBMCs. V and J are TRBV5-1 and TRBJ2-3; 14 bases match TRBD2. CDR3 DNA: TGCGCCAGCAGCTTGGTTGGGACTAGCGGGGGCTCAGATACGCAGTATTTT. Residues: CASSLVGTSGGSDTQYF. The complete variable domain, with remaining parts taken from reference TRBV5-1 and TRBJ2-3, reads KAGVTQTPRYLIKTRGQQVTLSCSPISGHRSVSWYQQTPGQGLQFLFEYFSETQRNKGNFPGRFSGRQFSNSRSEMNVSTLELGDSALYLCASSLVGTSGGSDTQYFGPGTRLTVL.